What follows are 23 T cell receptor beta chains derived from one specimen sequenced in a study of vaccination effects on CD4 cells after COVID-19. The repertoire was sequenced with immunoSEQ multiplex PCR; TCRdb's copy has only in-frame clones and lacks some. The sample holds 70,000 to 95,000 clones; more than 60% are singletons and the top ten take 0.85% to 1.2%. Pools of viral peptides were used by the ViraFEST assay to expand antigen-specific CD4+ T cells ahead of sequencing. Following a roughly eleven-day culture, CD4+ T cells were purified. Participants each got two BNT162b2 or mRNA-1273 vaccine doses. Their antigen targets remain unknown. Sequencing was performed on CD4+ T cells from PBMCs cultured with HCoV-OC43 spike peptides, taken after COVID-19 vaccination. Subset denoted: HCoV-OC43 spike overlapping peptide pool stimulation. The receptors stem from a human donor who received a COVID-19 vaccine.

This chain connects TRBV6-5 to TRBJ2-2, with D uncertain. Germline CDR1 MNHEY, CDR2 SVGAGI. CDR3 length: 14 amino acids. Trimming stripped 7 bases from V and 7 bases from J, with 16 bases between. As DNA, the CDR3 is TGTGCCAGCAACGTGGCGGACGACCACGGGGAGCTGTTTTTT. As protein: CASNVADDHGELFF.

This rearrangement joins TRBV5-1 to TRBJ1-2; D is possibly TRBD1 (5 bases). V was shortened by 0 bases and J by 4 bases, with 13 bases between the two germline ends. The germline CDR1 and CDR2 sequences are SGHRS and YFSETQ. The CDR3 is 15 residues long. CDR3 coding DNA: TGCGCCAGCAGCTTGGCAAGGGGTTTAGGCTATGGCTACACCTTC. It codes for CASSLARGLGYGYTF. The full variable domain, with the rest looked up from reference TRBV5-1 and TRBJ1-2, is KAGVTQTPRYLIKTRGQQVTLSCSPISGHRSVSWYQQTPGQGLQFLFEYFSETQRNKGNFPGRFSGRQFSNSRSEMNVSTLELGDSALYLCASSLARGLGYGYTFGSGTRLTVV.

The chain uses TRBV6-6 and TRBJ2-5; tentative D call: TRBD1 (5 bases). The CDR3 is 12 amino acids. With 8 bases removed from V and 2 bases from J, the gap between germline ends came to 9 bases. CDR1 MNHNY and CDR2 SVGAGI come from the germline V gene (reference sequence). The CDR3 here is CASRTGQETQYF. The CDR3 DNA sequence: TGTGCCAGCCGTACAGGACAAGAGACCCAGTACTTC.

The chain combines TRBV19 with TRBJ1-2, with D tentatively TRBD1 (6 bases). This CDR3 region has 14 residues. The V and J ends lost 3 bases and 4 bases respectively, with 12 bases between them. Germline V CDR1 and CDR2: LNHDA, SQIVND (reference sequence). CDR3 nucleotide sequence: TGTGCCAGTAGTATTCCCGGCAGGGGCTATGGCTACACCTTC. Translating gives CASSIPGRGYGYTF. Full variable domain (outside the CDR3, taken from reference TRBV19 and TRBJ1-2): DGGITQSPKYLFRKEGQNVTLSCEQNLNHDAMYWYRQDPGQGLRLIYYSQIVNDFQKGDIAEGYSVSREKKESFPLTVTSAQKNPTAFYLCASSIPGRGYGYTFGSGTRLTVV.

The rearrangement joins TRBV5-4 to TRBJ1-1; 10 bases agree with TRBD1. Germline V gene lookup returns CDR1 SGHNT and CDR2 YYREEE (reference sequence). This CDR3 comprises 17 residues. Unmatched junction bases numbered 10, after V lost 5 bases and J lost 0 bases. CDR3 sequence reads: CASSYGTGDRVNTEAFF. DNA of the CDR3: TGTGCCAGCAGTTACGGGACAGGGGATAGGGTGAACACTGAAGCTTTCTTT.

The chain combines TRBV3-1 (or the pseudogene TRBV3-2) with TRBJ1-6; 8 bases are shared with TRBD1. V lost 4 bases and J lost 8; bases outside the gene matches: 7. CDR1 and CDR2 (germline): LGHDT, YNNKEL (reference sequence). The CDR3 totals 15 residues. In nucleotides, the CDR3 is TGTGCCAGCAGCCGACGGACAGGGCAGGATTCACCCCTCCACTTT. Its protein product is CASSRRTGQDSPLHF.

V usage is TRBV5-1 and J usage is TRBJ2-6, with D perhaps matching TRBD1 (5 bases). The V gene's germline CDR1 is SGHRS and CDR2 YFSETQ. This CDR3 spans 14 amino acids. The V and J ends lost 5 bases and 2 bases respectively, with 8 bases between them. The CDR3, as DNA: TGCGCCAGCAGTTTAGGGGCTGGGGCCAACGTCCTGACTTTC. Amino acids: CASSLGAGANVLTF.

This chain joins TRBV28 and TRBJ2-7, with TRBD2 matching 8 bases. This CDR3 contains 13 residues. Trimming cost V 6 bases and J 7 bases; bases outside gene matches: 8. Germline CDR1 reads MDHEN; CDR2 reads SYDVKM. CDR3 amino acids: CASSPGGRSEQYV. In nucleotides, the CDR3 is TGTGCCAGCAGCCCGGGGGGGAGGAGTGAGCAGTACGTC.

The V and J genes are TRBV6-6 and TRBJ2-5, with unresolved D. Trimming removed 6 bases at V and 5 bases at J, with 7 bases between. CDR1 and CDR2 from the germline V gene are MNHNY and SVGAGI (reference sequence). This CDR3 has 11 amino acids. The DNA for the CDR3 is TGTGCCAGCAGGACATCGGAGACCCAGTACTTC. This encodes CASRTSETQYF.

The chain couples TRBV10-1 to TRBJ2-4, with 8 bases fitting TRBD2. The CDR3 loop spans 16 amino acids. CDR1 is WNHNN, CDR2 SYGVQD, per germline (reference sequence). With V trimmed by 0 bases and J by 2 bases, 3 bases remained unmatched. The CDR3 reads CASSESIAGPKNIQYF. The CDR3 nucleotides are TGCGCCAGCAGTGAGTCGATAGCGGGGCCCAAAAACATTCAGTACTTC.

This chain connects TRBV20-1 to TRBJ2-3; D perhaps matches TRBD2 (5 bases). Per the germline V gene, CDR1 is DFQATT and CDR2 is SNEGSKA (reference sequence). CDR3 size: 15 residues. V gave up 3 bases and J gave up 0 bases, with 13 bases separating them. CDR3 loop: CSASSAATSTDTQYF. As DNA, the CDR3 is TGCAGTGCTAGTAGCGCTGCAACTAGCACAGATACGCAGTATTTT.

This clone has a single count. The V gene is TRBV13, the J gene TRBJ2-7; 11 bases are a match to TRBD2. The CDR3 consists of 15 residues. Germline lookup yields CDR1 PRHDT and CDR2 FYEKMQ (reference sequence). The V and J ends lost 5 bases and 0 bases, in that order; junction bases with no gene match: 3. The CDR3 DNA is TGTGCCAGCAGCCGGGGACTAGCGGCCTCCTACGAGCAGTACGTC. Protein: CASSRGLAASYEQYV.

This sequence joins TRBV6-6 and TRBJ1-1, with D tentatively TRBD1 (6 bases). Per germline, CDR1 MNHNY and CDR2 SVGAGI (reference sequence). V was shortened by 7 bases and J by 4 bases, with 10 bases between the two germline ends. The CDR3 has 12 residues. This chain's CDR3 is CASKGVGTEAFF. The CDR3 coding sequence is TGTGCCAGCAAGGGGGTAGGCACTGAAGCTTTCTTT.

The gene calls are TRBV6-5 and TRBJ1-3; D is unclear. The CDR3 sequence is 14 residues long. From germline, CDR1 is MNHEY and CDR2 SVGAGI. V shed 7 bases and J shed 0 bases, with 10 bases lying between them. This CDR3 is CASNDGYSGNTIYF. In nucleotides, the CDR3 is TGTGCCAGCAACGACGGTTACTCTGGAAACACCATATATTTT.

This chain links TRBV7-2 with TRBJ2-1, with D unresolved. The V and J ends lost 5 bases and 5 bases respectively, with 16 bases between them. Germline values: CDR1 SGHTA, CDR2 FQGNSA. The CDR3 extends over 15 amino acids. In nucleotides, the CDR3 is TGTGCCAGCAGCCGTAGCCGGGTTTCAAACAATGAGCAGTTCTTC. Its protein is CASSRSRVSNNEQFF.

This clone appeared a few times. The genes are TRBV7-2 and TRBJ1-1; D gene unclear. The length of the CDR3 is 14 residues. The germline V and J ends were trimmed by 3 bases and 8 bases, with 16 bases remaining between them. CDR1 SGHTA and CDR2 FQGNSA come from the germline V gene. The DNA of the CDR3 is TGTGCCAGCAGCTTCTGGCAGGCCGGGTCGGAAGCTTTCTTT. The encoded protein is CASSFWQAGSEAFF.

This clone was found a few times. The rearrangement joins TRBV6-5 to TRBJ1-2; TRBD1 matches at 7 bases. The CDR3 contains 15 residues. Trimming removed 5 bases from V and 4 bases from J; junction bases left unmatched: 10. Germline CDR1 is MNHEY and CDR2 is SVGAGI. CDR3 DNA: TGTGCCAGCAGTCACCCGACAGGGATGACCTATGGCTACACCTTC. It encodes CASSHPTGMTYGYTF.

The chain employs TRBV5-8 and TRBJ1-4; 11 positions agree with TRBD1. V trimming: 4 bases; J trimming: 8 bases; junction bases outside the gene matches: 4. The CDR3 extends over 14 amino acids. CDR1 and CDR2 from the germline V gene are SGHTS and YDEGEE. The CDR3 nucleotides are TGTGCCAGCAGCCTGGACAGGGGGCACGAAAAACTGTTTTTT. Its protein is CASSLDRGHEKLFF.

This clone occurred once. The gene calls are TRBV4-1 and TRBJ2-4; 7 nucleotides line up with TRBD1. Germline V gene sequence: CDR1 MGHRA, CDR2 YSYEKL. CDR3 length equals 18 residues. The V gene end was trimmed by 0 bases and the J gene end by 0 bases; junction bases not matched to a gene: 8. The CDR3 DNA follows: TGCGCCAGCAGCCAAGAGTTTTACAGGGGAATAGCCAAAAACATTCAGTACTTC. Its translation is CASSQEFYRGIAKNIQYF.

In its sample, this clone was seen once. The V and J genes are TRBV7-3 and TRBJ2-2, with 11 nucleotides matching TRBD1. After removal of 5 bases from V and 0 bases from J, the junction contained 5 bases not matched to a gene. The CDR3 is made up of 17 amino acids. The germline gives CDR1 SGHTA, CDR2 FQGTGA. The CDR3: CASSRTGGVSNTGELFF. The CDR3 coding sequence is TGTGCCAGCAGCCGGACAGGGGGCGTTTCGAACACCGGGGAGCTGTTTTTT.

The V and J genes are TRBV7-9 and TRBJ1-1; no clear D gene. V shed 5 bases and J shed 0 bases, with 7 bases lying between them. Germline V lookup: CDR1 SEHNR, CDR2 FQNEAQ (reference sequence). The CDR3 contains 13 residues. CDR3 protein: CASSSQLNTEAFF. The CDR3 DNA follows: TGTGCCAGCAGCAGCCAGCTGAACACTGAAGCTTTCTTT.

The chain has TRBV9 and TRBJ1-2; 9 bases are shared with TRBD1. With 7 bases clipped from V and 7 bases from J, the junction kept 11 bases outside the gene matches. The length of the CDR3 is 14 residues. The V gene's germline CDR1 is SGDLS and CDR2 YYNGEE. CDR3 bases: TGTGCCAGCGGAAACCCACAGGGGGCCGGTGGCTACACCTTC. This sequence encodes CASGNPQGAGGYTF. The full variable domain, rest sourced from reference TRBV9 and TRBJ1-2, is DSGVTQTPKHLITATGQRVTLRCSPRSGDLSVYWYQQSLDQGLQFLIQYYNGEERAKGNILERFSAQQFPDLHSELNLSSLELGDSALYFCASGNPQGAGGYTFGSGTRLTVV.

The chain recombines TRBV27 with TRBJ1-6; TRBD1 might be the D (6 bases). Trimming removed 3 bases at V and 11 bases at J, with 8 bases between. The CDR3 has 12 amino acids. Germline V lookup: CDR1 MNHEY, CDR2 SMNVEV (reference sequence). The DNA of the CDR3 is TGTGCCAGCAGTTTCGGGGACACACCCCTCCACTTT. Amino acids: CASSFGDTPLHF.